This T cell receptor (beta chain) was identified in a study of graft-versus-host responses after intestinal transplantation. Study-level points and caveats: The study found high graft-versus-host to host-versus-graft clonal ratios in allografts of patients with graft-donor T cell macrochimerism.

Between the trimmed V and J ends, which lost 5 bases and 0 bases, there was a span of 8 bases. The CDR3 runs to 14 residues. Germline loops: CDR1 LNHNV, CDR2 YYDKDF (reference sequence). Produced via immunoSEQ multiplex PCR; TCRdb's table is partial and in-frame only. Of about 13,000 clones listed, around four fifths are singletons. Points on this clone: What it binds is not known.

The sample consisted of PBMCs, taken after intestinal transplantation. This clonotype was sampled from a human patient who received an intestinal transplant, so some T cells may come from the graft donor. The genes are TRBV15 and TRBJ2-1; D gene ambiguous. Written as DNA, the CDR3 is TGTGCCACCAGCCCCTCGGGCTCCTACAATGAGCAGTTCTTC. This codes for CATSPSGSYNEQFF.